Presented here are 15 T cell receptor beta chains from one specimen sequenced in a study of control samples from healthy donors and cancer patients. Profiled with immunoSEQ multiplex PCR; TCRdb holds only in-frame clones, not every one. The data show more than 75,000 clones, about nine tenths seen once. Material: blood. The origin of the receptors is a man aged 50 to 59 in good health.

The CDR3 DNA reads TGTGCCAGCAGCCTGGAGTTGGGCTCTCGGGGGCAAGAGACCCAGTACTTC. The encoded protein is CASSLELGSRGQETQYF. The V call is TRBV5-8, the J call TRBJ2-5; D possibly corresponds to TRBD2 (6 bases). Germline CDR1 is SGHTS and CDR2 is YDEGEE. Trimming left V 4 bases short and J 2 bases short, with 21 bases between. The CDR3 runs to 17 residues.

The V and J genes are TRBV9 and TRBJ2-2; D is ambiguous. The V end was cut by 0 bases, the J end by 3 bases, with 6 bases between. The CDR3 runs 14 residues. Germline loops: CDR1 SGDLS, CDR2 YYNGEE. CDR3 DNA sequence: TGTGCCAGCAGCGTAGGGTGGGACACCGGGGAGCTGTTTTTT. It yields the protein CASSVGWDTGELFF.

The chain recombines TRBV5-6 with TRBJ1-1; TRBD1 matches 7 bases. The germline V gene encodes CDR1 SGHDT and CDR2 YYEEEE. J lost 1 base, V lost 8 bases, and 11 bases had no gene match. This CDR3 has 15 amino acids. The CDR3 DNA follows: TGTGCCAGTCATTTCGACAGGGAGGGGAACACTGAAGCTTTCTTT. Its protein is CASHFDREGNTEAFF.

This clone was seen only once. The V call is TRBV6-5, the J call TRBJ1-6; a possible D gene is TRBD1 (5 bases). The CDR3 is 14 amino acids. The germline V and J ends were trimmed by 5 bases and 14 bases, with 19 bases remaining between them. Germline V gene sequence: CDR1 MNHEY, CDR2 SVGAGI. The CDR3 DNA reads TGTGCCAGCAGTAGCACAGGTAGAACGGTCACCCTCCACTTT. Protein product: CASSSTGRTVTLHF.

V usage is TRBV11-2 and J usage is TRBJ2-3, with TRBD2 identical over 14 bases. This CDR3 comprises 17 residues. Germline loops: CDR1 SGHAT, CDR2 FQNNGV. The junction had 8 bases not matched to a gene; V was cut back by 8 bases and J by 1 base. CDR3 coding DNA: TGTGCCAGCGCCCCTGGGACTAGCGGGGGACGCACAGATACGCAGTATTTT. As protein: CASAPGTSGGRTDTQYF.

J is TRBJ1-5 and V is TRBV24-1; TRBD1 might be the D (5 bases). The germline CDR1 and CDR2 sequences are KGHDR and SFDVKD. Trimming pared 5 bases from V and 9 bases from J, leaving 13 bases between. The CDR3 runs to 13 residues. The chain's CDR3 is CATSGGVSLPQHF. Written as DNA, the CDR3 is TGTGCCACCAGTGGGGGGGTATCATTGCCCCAGCATTTT.

The chain combines TRBV9 with TRBJ1-1; D is possibly TRBD1 (5 bases). The CDR3 consists of 15 residues. Trimming took 0 bases from V and 4 from J, leaving 13 bases between them. CDR1 is SGDLS, CDR2 YYNGEE, per germline. DNA for the CDR3: TGTGCCAGCAGCGTAGCCCTGGGGGAGGGCACTGAAGCTTTCTTT. Its translation: CASSVALGEGTEAFF.

The DNA of the CDR3 is TGTGCCAGCAGCTCAGGGACAGTCCAGCCCCAGCATTTT. Translation: CASSSGTVQPQHF. The V and J genes are TRBV6-5 and TRBJ1-5, with TRBD1 matching 7 bases. The CDR3 totals 13 residues. V shed 6 bases, J shed 7 bases, and the junction held 6 bases outside the gene matches. CDR1 is MNHEY, CDR2 SVGAGI, per germline.

This clone has more than one count but fewer than ten. The genes are TRBV2 and TRBJ1-2; 8 bases are shared with TRBD1. CDR3 length equals 14 residues. The germline CDR1 and CDR2 sequences are SNHLY and FYNNEI. With V trimmed by 6 bases and J by 6 bases, 9 bases remained unmatched. The CDR3 DNA reads as TGTGCCAGCAGACTAATACAGGGGGGCCATGGCTACACCTTC. Its translation is CASRLIQGGHGYTF.

The gene calls are TRBV5-4 and TRBJ1-1; D is possibly TRBD1 (6 bases). This CDR3 is 13 amino acids long. From germline, CDR1 is SGHNT and CDR2 YYREEE (reference sequence). V lost 3 bases to trimming and J lost 8 bases, with 14 bases between them. The CDR3 spells CASSSTGRGEAFF. The CDR3 DNA follows: TGTGCCAGCAGCTCCACAGGGAGAGGAGAAGCTTTCTTT.

The sample holds one count of this clone. The V call is TRBV7-9, the J call TRBJ1-1, with D possibly matching TRBD1 (5 bases). Trimming took off 9 bases at V and 0 bases at J, with 11 bases between the two ends. The CDR3 is made up of 13 amino acids. Germline V gene data show CDR1 as SEHNR and CDR2 as FQNEAQ (reference sequence). The CDR3 nucleotides read TGTGCCAGTCGACAGAACATGAACACTGAAGCTTTCTTT. Its protein product is CASRQNMNTEAFF.

The V and J genes are TRBV5-8 and TRBJ1-4; D gene ambiguous. CDR1 is SGHTS and CDR2 is YDEGEE in the germline V gene. The CDR3 consists of 16 residues. V was cut by 4 bases and J by 0 bases, with 13 bases left in between. The CDR3 DNA reads as TGTGCCAGCAGCCCTCGACGGGCAGCAACTAATGAAAAACTGTTTTTT. Its protein is CASSPRRAATNEKLFF.

The chain is built from TRBV29-1 and TRBJ2-5; D gene ambiguous. The CDR3 loop spans 12 amino acids. Germline assignment: CDR1 SQVTM and CDR2 ANQGSEA. Trimming took 3 bases from V and 5 from J, leaving 10 bases between them. CDR3 bases: TGCAGCGTTGATAGGGATGCGGAGACCCAGTACTTC. Translated, it gives CSVDRDAETQYF.

This chain connects TRBV5-1 to TRBJ1-1; D is ambiguous. Trimming shortened V by 1 base and J by 5 bases, and 15 bases separated the two germline ends. CDR3 length: 15 residues. Germline V CDR1 and CDR2: SGHRS, YFSETQ. This CDR3 is CASSLLGGQGTEAFF. The CDR3 bases are TGCGCCAGCAGCTTGCTGGGCGGGCAAGGGACTGAAGCTTTCTTT.

The chain employs TRBV6-5 and TRBJ1-5; possibly TRBD1 for D (5 bases). The germline CDR1 and CDR2 sequences are MNHEY and SVGAGI. Trimming shortened V by 6 bases and J by 3 bases, and 9 bases separated the two germline ends. This CDR3 has 13 residues. The DNA of the CDR3 is TGTGCCAGCAGCTTGACAGTCAATCAGCCCCAGCATTTT. Translated, it gives CASSLTVNQPQHF.